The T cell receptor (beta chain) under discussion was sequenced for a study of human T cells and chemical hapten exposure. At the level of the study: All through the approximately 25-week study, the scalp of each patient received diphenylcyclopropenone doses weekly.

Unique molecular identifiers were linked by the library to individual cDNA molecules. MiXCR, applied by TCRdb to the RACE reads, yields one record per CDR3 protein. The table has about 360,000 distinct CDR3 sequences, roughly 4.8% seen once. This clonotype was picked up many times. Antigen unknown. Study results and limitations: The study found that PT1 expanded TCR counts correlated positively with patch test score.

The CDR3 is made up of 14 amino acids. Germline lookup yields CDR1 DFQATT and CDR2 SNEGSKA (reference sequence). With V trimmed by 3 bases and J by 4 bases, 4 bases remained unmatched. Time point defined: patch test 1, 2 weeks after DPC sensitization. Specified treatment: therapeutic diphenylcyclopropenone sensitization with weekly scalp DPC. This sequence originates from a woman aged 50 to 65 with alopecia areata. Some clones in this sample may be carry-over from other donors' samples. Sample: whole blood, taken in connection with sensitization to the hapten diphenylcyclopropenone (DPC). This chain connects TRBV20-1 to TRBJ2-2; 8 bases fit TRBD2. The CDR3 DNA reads TGCAGTGCTAGCCAGGGACTAGGCACCGGGGAGCTGTTTTTT. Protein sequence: CSASQGLGTGELFF.